This T cell receptor beta chain is drawn from a study of human T cells and chemical hapten exposure. As for the study in general: Per-sample TCR yield variability stemmed mainly from small pooled library volume differences.

The study used a library that attached unique molecular identifiers to individual cDNA molecules. In the study's own analysis: Across samples, TCR counts had a median of around 100,000 and ranged from about 20,000 to 690,600. From the RACE reads, TCRdb called clonotypes with MiXCR, one entry per CDR3 protein. The V and J calls here are based on TCRdb, not the publication. The table records approximately 90,000 distinct CDR3 sequences, about 8.8% of them present only once. The trim removed 4 bases at V and 2 bases at J, leaving 2 bases unmatched. The CDR3 extends over 14 amino acids. Germline CDR1 reads KGHSH; CDR2 reads LQKENI. This clonotype occurred many times. Time point reported: healthy volunteer bleed at 2 weeks. Total RNA extraction was carried out from unfractionated whole blood.

Material for sequencing was whole blood. The chain combines TRBV18 with TRBJ2-7, with 10 bases lining up with TRBD2. The receptor was derived from a female donor in good health. Some clones in this sample may be carry-over from other donors' samples. This chain's CDR3 is CASSLAGGAYEQYF. The CDR3 DNA follows: TGTGCCAGCTCACTAGCGGGAGGAGCCTACGAGCAGTACTTC.